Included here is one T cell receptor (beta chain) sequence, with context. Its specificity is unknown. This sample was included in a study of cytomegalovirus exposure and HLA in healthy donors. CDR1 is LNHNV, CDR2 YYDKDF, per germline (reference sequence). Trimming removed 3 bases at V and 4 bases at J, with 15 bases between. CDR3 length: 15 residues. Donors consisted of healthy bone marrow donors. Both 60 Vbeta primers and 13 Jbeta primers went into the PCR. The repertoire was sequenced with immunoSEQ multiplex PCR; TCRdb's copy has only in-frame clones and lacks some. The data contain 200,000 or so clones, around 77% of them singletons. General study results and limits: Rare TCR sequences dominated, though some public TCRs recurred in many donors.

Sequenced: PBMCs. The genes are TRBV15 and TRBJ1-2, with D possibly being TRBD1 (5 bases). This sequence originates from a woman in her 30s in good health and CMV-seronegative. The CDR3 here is CATSSRQQAFYGYTF. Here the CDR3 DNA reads TGTGCCACCAGCAGCCGCCAACAGGCCTTCTATGGCTACACCTTC.